This passage covers 25 T cell receptor beta chains from one sample sequenced in a study of T cell repertoires in cytomegalovirus infection. One entry per CDR3 protein, called by TCRdb with MiXCR from the reads. The sample shows under 600,000 distinct CDR3 sequences, about 15% of them seen only once. The sequencing input was CD8+ T cells from PBMCs. The receptor set was obtained from a human donor in good health (CMV status not recorded). Some clones in this sample may be carry-over from other donors' samples.

This clonotype was detected a few times. The genes are TRBV20-1 and TRBJ1-1; D remains ambiguous. The germline CDR1 and CDR2 sequences are DFQATT and SNEGSKA (reference sequence). The V end was cut by 2 bases, the J end by 0 bases, with 10 bases between. The CDR3 runs to 14 residues. DNA of the CDR3: TGCAGTGCTAGATCTATATGGATGAACACTGAAGCTTTCTTT. Its protein product is CSARSIWMNTEAFF.

V is TRBV9 and J is TRBJ2-2, with D hard to call. Trimming stripped 7 bases from V and 3 bases from J, with 7 bases between. CDR1 is SGDLS and CDR2 is YYNGEE in the germline V gene. CDR3 length: 12 amino acids. The CDR3 loop reads CASCSYTGELFF. CDR3 coding DNA: TGTGCCAGCTGCAGCTACACCGGGGAGCTGTTTTTT.

The genes are TRBV12-3 or TRBV12-4 and TRBJ1-2, with D hard to call. V was cut by 7 bases and J by 14 bases, with 14 bases left in between. CDR3 length: 10 residues. CDR3 nucleotide sequence: TGTGCCAGCATCGCGGGGATGAGGACCTTC. This gives the protein CASIAGMRTF.

V is TRBV6-6 and J is TRBJ2-6, with a weak D call TRBD2 (6 bases). The CDR3 runs to 18 residues. Germline V gives CDR1 MNHNY, CDR2 SVGAGI (reference sequence). V was pared by 5 bases and J by 0 bases, with 17 bases between. The chain's CDR3 is CASSSPGLSGSGANVLTF. The CDR3 coding sequence is TGTGCCAGCAGTAGTCCGGGACTTTCAGGCTCTGGGGCCAACGTCCTGACTTTC.

V and J are TRBV29-1 and TRBJ2-5; TRBD2 aligns across 13 bases. Trimming cost V 6 bases and J 3 bases; bases outside gene matches: 10. The CDR3 is 16 amino acids. Germline V gene data show CDR1 as SQVTM and CDR2 as ANQGSEA. In DNA form, the CDR3 reads TGCAGCGTCGCTCCGGTTGGGACTAGCGGGAAAGAGACCCAGTACTTC. Translated, it gives CSVAPVGTSGKETQYF.

In this sample, this clonotype turned up many times. The chain combines TRBV12-5 with TRBJ2-2; unclear D gene. Germline CDR1 reads LGHNT; CDR2 reads FRNRAP. The CDR3 loop spans 12 amino acids. V lost 4 bases and J 4 bases, leaving 4 bases between the germline ends. The CDR3 nucleotides read TGTGCTAGTGGTTATGGCACCGGGGAGCTGTTTTTT. Translated: CASGYGTGELFF.

The chain links TRBV7-9 to TRBJ1-4; D remains ambiguous. Trimming cost V 10 bases and J 6 bases, with 9 bases left between them. The CDR3 consists of 11 residues. The germline gives CDR1 SEHNR, CDR2 FQNEAQ (reference sequence). The CDR3 DNA reads as TGTGCCACCTTAAGTGATGAAAAACTGTTTTTT. Translation: CATLSDEKLFF.

V usage is TRBV6-2 or TRBV6-3 and J usage is TRBJ2-3, with 11 positions matching TRBD2. The CDR3 totals 17 residues. The V and J ends lost 5 bases and 0 bases, in that order; junction bases with no gene match: 7. CDR1 MNHEY and CDR2 SVGEGT come from the germline V gene. CDR3: CASSTSLAGASTDTQYF. The DNA of the CDR3 is TGTGCCAGCAGTACATCACTAGCGGGAGCGAGCACAGATACGCAGTATTTT.

The V call is TRBV20-1, the J call TRBJ2-7; TRBD2 is a possible D gene (6 bases). The CDR3 runs 14 residues. Germline CDR1 DFQATT, CDR2 SNEGSKA (reference sequence). The V end was cut by 0 bases, the J end by 4 bases, with 13 bases between. The CDR3 DNA follows: TGCAGTGCTAGAGATGTGGGGGGTGGGTACGAGCAGTACTTC. Translating it yields CSARDVGGGYEQYF.

This clonotype came up many times. V gene TRBV7-9 combines with J gene TRBJ1-1; D possibly corresponds to TRBD1 (6 bases). V lost 5 bases, J lost 2 bases, and 21 bases lay in between. This CDR3 is 17 amino acids long. Germline V gene data show CDR1 as SEHNR and CDR2 as FQNEAQ (reference sequence). This CDR3 reads CASSPRQARGVNTEAFF. The CDR3 region has the DNA TGTGCCAGCAGCCCCCGACAGGCTAGGGGGGTTAACACTGAAGCTTTCTTT.

Many counts were recorded for this clonotype. This chain joins TRBV7-9 and TRBJ1-1; 10 nucleotides match TRBD1. Germline V gene data show CDR1 as SEHNR and CDR2 as FQNEAQ (reference sequence). V dropped 5 bases and J dropped 4; count of bases not matched to a gene: 1. This CDR3 contains 13 residues. The CDR3 DNA is TGTGCCAGCAGCCGGGACAGGGGCACTGAAGCTTTCTTT. Protein: CASSRDRGTEAFF.

In its sample, this clonotype was seen many times. The V gene is TRBV7-9, the J gene TRBJ2-1; 7 positions match TRBD1. The CDR3 is made up of 16 amino acids. Germline V gene data show CDR1 as SEHNR and CDR2 as FQNEAQ (reference sequence). J gave up 4 bases and V 1 base, and 7 bases lay outside the gene matches. The CDR3 DNA is TGTGCCAGCAGCTTAGTTTCCGGGACAGATTACAATGAGCAGTTCTTC. It codes for CASSLVSGTDYNEQFF.

This clonotype has just a few counts. The V and J genes are TRBV7-9 and TRBJ2-7, with D perhaps given as TRBD1 or TRBD2 (7 bases each). Germline V CDR1 and CDR2: SEHNR, FQNEAQ (reference sequence). With 5 bases removed from V and 5 bases from J, the gap between germline ends came to 22 bases. This CDR3 has 16 residues. As DNA, the CDR3 is TGTGCCAGCAGCGAAGGGAGGGGGCAGGGGTGGCACGAGCAGTACTTC. It is translated as CASSEGRGQGWHEQYF. The full variable domain, completed using reference TRBV7-9 and TRBJ2-7, is DTGVSQNPRHKITKRGQNVTFRCDPISEHNRLYWYRQTLGQGPEFLTYFQNEAQLEKSRLLSDRFSAERPKGSFSTLEIQRTEQGDSAMYLCASSEGRGQGWHEQYFGPGTRLTVT.

There are a few counts of this clonotype. The chain recombines TRBV19 with TRBJ2-1, with 11 bases identical to TRBD2. There are 19 residues in the CDR3. CDR1 LNHDA and CDR2 SQIVND come from the germline V gene (reference sequence). After removal of 0 bases from V and 2 bases from J, the junction contained 9 bases not matched to a gene. CDR3 nucleotides: TGTGCCAGTAGTATAGATGGGGGACTAGCGGAAAAGACCTACAATGAGCAGTTCTTC. Protein sequence: CASSIDGGLAEKTYNEQFF.

This clonotype was observed at least ten times. The chain has TRBV12-3 or TRBV12-4 and TRBJ2-1; D call uncertain. V dropped 5 bases and J dropped 10 bases, with 9 bases sitting between them. This CDR3 comprises 11 residues. The CDR3 sequence is CASSQSREQFF. CDR3 nucleotides: TGTGCCAGCAGTCAATCGAGGGAGCAGTTCTTC.

This sequence joins TRBV10-2 and TRBJ2-7, with TRBD2 as a possible D gene (6 bases). CDR1 is WSHSY and CDR2 is SAAADI in the germline V gene. This CDR3 contains 16 residues. Between the trimmed V and J ends, which lost 6 bases and 0 bases, there was a span of 18 bases. The CDR3 nucleotides are TGCGCCAGCAGGGGGGGAGCGGCTGGGAGCTCCTACGAGCAGTACTTC. Translating gives CASRGGAAGSSYEQYF.

About this clonotype: This may be a read error: a much more frequent sequence differs by one nucleotide. The chain combines TRBV7-9 with TRBJ2-7; TRBD2 might be the D (6 bases). CDR1 and CDR2 from the germline V gene are SEHNR and FQNEAQ (reference sequence). The CDR3 extends over 14 amino acids. Trimming pared 1 base from V and 6 bases from J, leaving 13 bases between. The CDR3, as DNA: TGTGCCAGCAGCTTAGTCGAAGTGGGACTCGAGCAGTACTTC. Amino acids: CASSLVEVGLEQYF.

The sample holds many counts of this clonotype. The chain is built from TRBV6-5 and TRBJ1-1, with 8 bases lining up with TRBD1. The V segment lost 0 bases and the J segment 8 bases; nucleotides outside the gene matches: 5. The CDR3 length is 14 residues. Germline values: CDR1 MNHEY, CDR2 SVGAGI. As DNA, the CDR3 is TGTGCCAGCAGTTACTCGGGCAGGGGGCCGGAAGCTTTCTTT. Its protein is CASSYSGRGPEAFF.

This clonotype was seen ten or more times. The V call is TRBV19, the J call TRBJ1-5; weak D call: TRBD1 (5 bases). Per germline, CDR1 LNHDA and CDR2 SQIVND (reference sequence). This CDR3 has 13 amino acids. V was clipped by 11 bases and J by 4 bases, with 15 bases between them. CDR3 nucleotide sequence: TGTGCCTCGGGGAGGGGCGGGAATCAGCCCCAGCATTTT. Protein product: CASGRGGNQPQHF. The variable domain in full, completed from reference TRBV19 and TRBJ1-5, reads DGGITQSPKYLFRKEGQNVTLSCEQNLNHDAMYWYRQDPGQGLRLIYYSQIVNDFQKGDIAEGYSVSREKKESFPLTVTSAQKNPTAFYLCASGRGGNQPQHFGDGTRLSIL.

This clonotype was observed a handful of times. V and J are TRBV3-1 and TRBJ2-3; D gene unclear. V lost 0 bases to trimming and J lost 4 bases, with 11 bases between them. This CDR3 has 15 amino acids. The germline V gene encodes CDR1 LGHDT and CDR2 YNNKEL (reference sequence). As DNA, the CDR3 is TGTGCCAGCAGCCAAGATCCGGTTTTTGCAGATACGCAGTATTTT. It specifies CASSQDPVFADTQYF.

The gene calls are TRBV7-9 and TRBJ1-4, with D perhaps TRBD1 (6 bases). V was shortened by 2 bases and J by 12 bases, with 13 bases between the two germline ends. The germline V gene has CDR1 SEHNR and CDR2 FQNEAQ (reference sequence). The CDR3 spans 13 residues. The CDR3 protein is CASSLLGAPELFF. CDR3 nucleotide sequence: TGTGCCAGCAGCTTATTGGGGGCGCCCGAACTGTTTTTT.

A few counts support this clonotype. CDR3 bases: TGCAGTGAACGGAGCTCCTACAATGAGCAGTTCTTC. Translation: CSERSSYNEQFF. The chain combines TRBV20-1 with TRBJ2-1; D is ambiguous. Germline-derived CDR1 and CDR2 are DFQATT and SNEGSKA (reference sequence). The CDR3 sequence is 12 residues long. V dropped 7 bases and J dropped 0 bases, with 7 bases sitting between them.

Only a few counts were recorded for this clonotype. The chain links TRBV11-2 to TRBJ2-1, with D possibly matching TRBD2 (5 bases). CDR1 and CDR2 from the germline V gene are SGHAT and FQNNGV. Trimming left V 0 bases short and J 2 bases short, with 11 bases between. This CDR3 has 16 residues. CDR3 residues: CASSLDGGTPYNEQFF. The CDR3, as DNA: TGTGCCAGCAGCTTAGACGGAGGTACCCCCTACAATGAGCAGTTCTTC.

On this clonotype itself: This could be a read error, since a much larger clone is one nucleotide away. The V call is TRBV6-5, the J call TRBJ1-3, with D perhaps matching TRBD1 (5 bases). CDR1 is MNHEY, CDR2 SVGAGI, per germline. This CDR3 is 15 amino acids long. The CDR3 DNA reads TGTGCCAGCAGTGCAGGGAGCCACTCTGGAAGCACCATATATTTT. It is translated as CASSAGSHSGSTIYF.

The rearrangement joins TRBV11-2 to TRBJ2-1, with D perhaps TRBD2 (5 bases). In germline, CDR1 is SGHAT, CDR2 FQNNGV. The CDR3 extends over 16 amino acids. V lost 1 base and J lost 0, with 10 bases in between. This CDR3 reads CASSLAGRDSYNEQFF. As DNA, the CDR3 is TGTGCCAGCAGCTTAGCGGGCCGGGACTCCTACAATGAGCAGTTCTTC.